This TCR beta chain emerged from a study of T cells in Graves' hyperthyroidism and ophthalmopathy. Each diagnosis was grounded in clinical symptoms, serum thyroxine and TRAb, thyroid ultrasound, and orbital computed tomography. Regions amplified from RNA transcripts were the TCR beta CDR3 regions. The TCR CDR3 first-round RT-PCR relied on the HTBI primer set. TCRdb passed the multiplex PCR reads through MiXCR, listing each CDR3 protein once. The sample shows about 610,000 distinct CDR3 sequences, more than 45% of them seen only once. This clonotype has a handful of counts. Its antigen is undetermined. Study outcomes and limitations: Ophthalmopathy stood apart from stable hyperthyroidism in a 13 V-J model.

CDR1 is MGHRA, CDR2 YSYEKL, per germline. The CDR3 spans 15 residues. V was clipped by 1 base and J by 3 bases; unmatched bases: 6. The source of this sequence is a woman aged 18-35 years with Graves' hyperthyroidism. Sequencing input: peripheral blood or thyroid tissue (not recorded which). The chain carries TRBV4-1 and TRBJ2-7; TRBD2 matches at 7 bases. CDR3 DNA: TGCGCCAGCAGCCAAGGCCGGGGAGGGGTCTACGAGCAGTACTTC. Its protein is CASSQGRGGVYEQYF.